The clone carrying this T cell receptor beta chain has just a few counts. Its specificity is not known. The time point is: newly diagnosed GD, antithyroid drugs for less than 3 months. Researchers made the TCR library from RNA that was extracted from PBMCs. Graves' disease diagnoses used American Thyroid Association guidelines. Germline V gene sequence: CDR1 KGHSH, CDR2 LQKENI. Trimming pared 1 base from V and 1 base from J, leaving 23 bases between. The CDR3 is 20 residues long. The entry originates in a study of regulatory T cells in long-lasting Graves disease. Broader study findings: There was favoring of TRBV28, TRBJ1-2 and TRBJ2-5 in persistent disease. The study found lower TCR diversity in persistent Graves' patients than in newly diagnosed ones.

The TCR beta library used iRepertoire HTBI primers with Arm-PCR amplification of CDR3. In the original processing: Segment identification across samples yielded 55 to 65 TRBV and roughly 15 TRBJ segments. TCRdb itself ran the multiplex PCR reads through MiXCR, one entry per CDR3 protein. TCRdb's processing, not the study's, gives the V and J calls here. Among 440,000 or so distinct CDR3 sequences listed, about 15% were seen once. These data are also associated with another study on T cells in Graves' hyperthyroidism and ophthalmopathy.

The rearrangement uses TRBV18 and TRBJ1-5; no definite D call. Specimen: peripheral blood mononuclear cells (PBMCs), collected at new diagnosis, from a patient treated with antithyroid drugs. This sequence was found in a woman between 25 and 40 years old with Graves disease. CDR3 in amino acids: CASSPLFSPNKPPSNQPQHF. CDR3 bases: TGTGCCAGCTCACCACTCTTTTCCCCAAACAAGCCTCCCAGCAATCAGCCCCAGCATTTT.